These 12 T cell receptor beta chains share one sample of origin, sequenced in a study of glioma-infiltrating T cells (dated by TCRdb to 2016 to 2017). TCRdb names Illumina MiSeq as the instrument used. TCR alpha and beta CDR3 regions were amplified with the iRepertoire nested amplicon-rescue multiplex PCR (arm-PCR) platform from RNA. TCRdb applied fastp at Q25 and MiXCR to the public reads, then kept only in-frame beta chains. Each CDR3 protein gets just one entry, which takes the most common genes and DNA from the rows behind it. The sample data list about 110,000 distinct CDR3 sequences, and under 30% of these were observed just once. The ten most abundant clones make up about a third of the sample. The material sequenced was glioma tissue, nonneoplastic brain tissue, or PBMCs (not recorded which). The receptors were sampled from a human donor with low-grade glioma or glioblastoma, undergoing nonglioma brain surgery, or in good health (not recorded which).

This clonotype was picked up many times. CDR3: CASSLGISGNTIYF. The CDR3 DNA sequence: TGTGCCAGCAGCTTAGGGATCTCTGGAAACACCATATATTTT. J is TRBJ1-3 and V is TRBV11-3; D remains ambiguous. CDR3 size: 14 residues. In germline, CDR1 is SGHNT, CDR2 YENEEA. Trimming removed 1 base from V and 0 bases from J, with 4 bases in between.

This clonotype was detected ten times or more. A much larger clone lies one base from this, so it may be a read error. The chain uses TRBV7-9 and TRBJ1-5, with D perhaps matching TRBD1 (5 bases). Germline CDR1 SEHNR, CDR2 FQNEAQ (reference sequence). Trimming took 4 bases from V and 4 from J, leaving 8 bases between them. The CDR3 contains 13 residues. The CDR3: CASSSQENQPQHF. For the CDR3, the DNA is TGTGCCAGCAGCTCACAGGAGAATCAGCCCCAGCATTTT.

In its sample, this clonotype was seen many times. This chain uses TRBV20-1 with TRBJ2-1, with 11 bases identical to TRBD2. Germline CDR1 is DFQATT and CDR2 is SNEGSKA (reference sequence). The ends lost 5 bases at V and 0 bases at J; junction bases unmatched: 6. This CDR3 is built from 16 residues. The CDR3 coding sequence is TGCAGTGCTCCCGGGACTAGCGGTGTCTCCTACAATGAGCAGTTCTTC. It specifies CSAPGTSGVSYNEQFF.

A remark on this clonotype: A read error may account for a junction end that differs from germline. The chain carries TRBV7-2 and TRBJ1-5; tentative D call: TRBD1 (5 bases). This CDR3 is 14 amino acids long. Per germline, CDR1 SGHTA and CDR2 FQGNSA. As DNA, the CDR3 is TGTGCCAGCGGTTCCGACAGTTACAATCAGCTCCAGCATTTT. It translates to CASGSDSYNQLQHF. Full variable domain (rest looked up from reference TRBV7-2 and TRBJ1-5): GAGVSQSPSNKVTEKGKDVELRCDPISGHTALYWYRQSLGQGLEFLIYFQGNSAPDKSGLPSDRFSAERTGGSVSTLTIQRTQQEDSAVYLCASGSDSYNQLQHFGDGTRLSIL.

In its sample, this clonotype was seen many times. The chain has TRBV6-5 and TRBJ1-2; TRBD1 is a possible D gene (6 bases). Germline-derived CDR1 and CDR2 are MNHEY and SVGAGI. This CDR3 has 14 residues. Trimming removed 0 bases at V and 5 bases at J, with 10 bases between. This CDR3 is CASSYSATGYGYTF. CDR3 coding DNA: TGTGCCAGCAGTTACTCGGCCACAGGGTATGGCTACACCTTC.

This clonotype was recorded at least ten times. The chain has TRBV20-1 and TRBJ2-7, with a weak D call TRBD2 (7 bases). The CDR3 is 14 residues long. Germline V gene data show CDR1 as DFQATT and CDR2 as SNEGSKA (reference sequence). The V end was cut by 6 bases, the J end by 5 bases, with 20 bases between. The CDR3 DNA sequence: TGCAGTGCCCTCATCGGGGGGCTTTTGGACGAGCAGTACTTC. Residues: CSALIGGLLDEQYF.

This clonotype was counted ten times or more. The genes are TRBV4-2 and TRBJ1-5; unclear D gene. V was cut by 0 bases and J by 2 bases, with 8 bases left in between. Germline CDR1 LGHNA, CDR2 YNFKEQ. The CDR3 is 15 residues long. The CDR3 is CASSQDGEGNQPQHF. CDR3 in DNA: TGTGCCAGCAGCCAAGATGGAGAAGGCAATCAGCCCCAGCATTTT.

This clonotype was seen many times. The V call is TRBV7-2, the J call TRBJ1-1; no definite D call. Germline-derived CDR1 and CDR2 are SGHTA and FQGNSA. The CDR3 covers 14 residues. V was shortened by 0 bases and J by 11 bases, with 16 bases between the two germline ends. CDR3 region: CASSLAFGFDLAFF. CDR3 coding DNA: TGTGCCAGCAGCTTAGCATTCGGCTTTGATTTGGCTTTCTTT.

CDR3 sequence: CSVDRTGTEAFF. The CDR3 DNA sequence: TGCAGCGTTGACCGGACAGGGACTGAAGCTTTCTTT. The rearrangement links TRBV29-1 to TRBJ1-1; 8 nucleotides match TRBD1. Germline CDR1 and CDR2: SQVTM and ANQGSEA. V was pared by 3 bases and J by 5 bases, with 2 bases of the junction left unmatched. The CDR3 covers 12 residues. The entire variable domain, with the rest obtained from reference TRBV29-1 and TRBJ1-1, is as follows: SAVISQKPSRDICQRGTSLTIQCQVDSQVTMMFWYRQQPGQSLTLIATANQGSEATYESGFVIDKFPISRPNLTFSTLTVSNMSPEDSSIYLCSVDRTGTEAFFGQGTRLTVV.

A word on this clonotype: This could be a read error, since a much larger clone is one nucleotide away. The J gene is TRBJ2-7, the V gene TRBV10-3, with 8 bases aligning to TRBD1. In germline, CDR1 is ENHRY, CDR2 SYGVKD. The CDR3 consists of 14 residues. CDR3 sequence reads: CDISPVQGAYEQYF. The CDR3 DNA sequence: TGTGACATCAGTCCTGTCCAGGGGGCTTACGAGCAGTACTTC.

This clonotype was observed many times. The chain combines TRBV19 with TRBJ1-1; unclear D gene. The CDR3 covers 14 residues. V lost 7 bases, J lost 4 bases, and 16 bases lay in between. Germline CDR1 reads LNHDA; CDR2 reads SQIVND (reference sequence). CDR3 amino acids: CASTPRSVGTEAFF. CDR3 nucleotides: TGTGCCAGTACCCCCAGGTCGGTTGGCACTGAAGCTTTCTTT.

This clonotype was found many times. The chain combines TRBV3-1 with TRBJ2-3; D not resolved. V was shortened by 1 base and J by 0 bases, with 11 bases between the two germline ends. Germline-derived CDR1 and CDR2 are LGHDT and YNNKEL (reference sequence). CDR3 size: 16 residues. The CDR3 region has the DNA TGTGCCAGCAGCCAAGTCTTAGACCTTAGCACAGATACGCAGTATTTT. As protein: CASSQVLDLSTDTQYF.